Sequencing of this TCR beta chain was carried out in a study of blood T cell repertoires in COVID-19. This clone was picked up a small number of times. The CDR3 runs to 12 residues. V was pared by 6 bases and J by 7 bases, with 4 bases of the junction left unmatched. The germline V gene encodes CDR1 MNHNY and CDR2 SVGAGI (reference sequence). Authors' processing steps: Scientists estimated how many nucleated cells there were by amplifying reference gene primers. The repertoire was sequenced with immunoSEQ multiplex PCR; TCRdb's copy has only in-frame clones and lacks some. V and J calls and clone size are those listed in that table; D and trimming were worked out from the DNA. The sample includes over 120,000 clones, more than 75% seen only once; the top ten take approximately 5%.

The clonotype was recovered from a human donor in a cohort sampled during active COVID-19. Sequenced: peripheral blood. This chain joins TRBV6-6 and TRBJ2-7; 9 nucleotides align to TRBD2. CDR3 amino acids: CASSPLAGEQYV. CDR3 in DNA: TGTGCCAGCAGCCCGCTAGCGGGGGAGCAGTACGTC.